The next 30 T cell receptor beta chains were all read from a single sample in a study of cytomegalovirus exposure and HLA in healthy donors (dated by TCRdb to 2017 to 2019). The method behind the library was the immunoSEQ multiplex PCR assay. A mixture of 60 forward primers for TCR Vbeta segments and 13 reverse primers for TCR Jbeta segments was used in the multiplex PCR. TCRdb obtained this table from immuneACCESS and retained in-frame rearrangements with V and J assigned. These tables miss some clones; where compared with another copy, unresolved V genes account for less than half of the shortfall, and the remainder is unexplained. The sample table shows 150,000 or so clones, and 65% to 85% are seen once. The biggest ten clones account for roughly 4.2% of the sample. The source material was PBMCs. These receptors were taken from a male donor in good health and CMV-seronegative.

The rearrangement links TRBV14 to TRBJ2-5; the match to TRBD2 covers 11 bases. The J call may not be correct, given that the DNA end is closer to TRBJ2-7. The CDR3 runs 14 residues. Germline lookup yields CDR1 SGHDN and CDR2 FVKESK. This chain's CDR3 is CASSISGRAGEQYF. Here the CDR3 DNA reads TGTGCCAGCAGCATTAGCGGGAGGGCCGGCGAGCAGTACTTC.

The V and J genes are TRBV7-2 and TRBJ1-1; D remains unclear. This CDR3 is built from 14 residues. Between the trimmed V and J ends, which lost 5 bases and 1 base, there was a span of 11 bases. Germline values: CDR1 SGHTA, CDR2 FQGNSA. For the CDR3, the DNA is TGTGCCAGCAGCCGCCAGGTGGGGAACACTGAAGCTTTCTTT. Protein: CASSRQVGNTEAFF.

J is TRBJ1-3 and V is TRBV7-2, with D possibly being TRBD1 (5 bases). Germline V gene lookup returns CDR1 SGHTA and CDR2 FQGNSA. The CDR3 is 15 residues long. V lost 3 bases and J 2 bases, leaving 11 bases between the germline ends. CDR3 in DNA: TGTGCCAGCAGCTTCAGGGTTAATCCTGGAAACACCATATATTTT. Translating gives CASSFRVNPGNTIYF. Together with reference TRBV7-2 and TRBJ1-3, the CDR3 gives the full variable domain: GAGVSQSPSNKVTEKGKDVELRCDPISGHTALYWYRQSLGQGLEFLIYFQGNSAPDKSGLPSDRFSAERTGGSVSTLTIQRTQQEDSAVYLCASSFRVNPGNTIYFGEGSWLTVV.

The V and J genes are TRBV6-1 and TRBJ2-7; 11 nucleotides match TRBD1. Losses at the gene ends were 8 bases for V and 6 bases for J; bases not matched to a gene: 6. Germline assignment: CDR1 MNHNS and CDR2 SASEGT. The CDR3 is 13 residues long. Here the CDR3 DNA reads TGTGCCAGCGTAGGACAGGGGGCAGCCGAGCAGTACTTC. Translating gives CASVGQGAAEQYF.

The chain combines TRBV7-9 with TRBJ1-1; TRBD1 might be the D (5 bases). Per the germline V gene, CDR1 is SEHNR and CDR2 is FQNEAQ (reference sequence). The CDR3 has 16 residues. The V end was cut by 5 bases, the J end by 1 base, with 17 bases between. CDR3 region: CASSQRGEGPNTEAFF. CDR3 coding DNA: TGTGCCAGCAGCCAACGAGGGGAGGGGCCGAACACTGAAGCTTTCTTT.

This sequence joins TRBV4-2 and TRBJ2-1; 11 nucleotides agree with TRBD1. The V segment lost 4 bases and the J segment 2 bases; nucleotides outside the gene matches: 10. Germline CDR1 is LGHNA and CDR2 is YNFKEQ. The CDR3 is made up of 18 amino acids. CDR3 amino acids: CASSPDRDRGGAYNEQFF. The CDR3 DNA is TGTGCCAGCAGCCCCGACCGGGACAGGGGGGGGGCCTACAATGAGCAGTTCTTC.

This clone has only a few counts. The rearrangement links TRBV9 to TRBJ1-4, with TRBD1 matching 8 bases. CDR1 SGDLS and CDR2 YYNGEE come from the germline V gene. The CDR3 contains 15 residues. V lost 3 bases, J lost 7 bases, and 8 bases stayed unmatched. The DNA of the CDR3 is TGTGCCAGCAGCGCTGGACAGGGTTTGGGTGAAAAACTGTTTTTT. This sequence encodes CASSAGQGLGEKLFF.

This clone has a single count. The CDR3 end shows no conserved phenylalanine or tryptophan, and so a read error is likely. V and J are TRBV6-4 and TRBJ1-1; D is unclear. The CDR3 runs to 17 residues. The ends were cut back, 10 bases at V and 0 bases at J, with 24 bases in the middle. CDR1 is MRHNA and CDR2 is SNTAGT in the germline V gene. This CDR3 is CAITSGQVSRLNTEAFL. In DNA, the CDR3 is TGTGCCATCACGTCTGGGCAGGTGTCCAGATTGAACACTGAAGCTTTCCTT.

This chain uses TRBV5-1 with TRBJ2-3, with 12 nucleotides matching TRBD2. In germline, CDR1 is SGHRS, CDR2 YFSETQ. The V gene end was trimmed by 3 bases and the J gene end by 2 bases; junction bases not matched to a gene: 4. This CDR3 has 16 residues. CDR3 nucleotides: TGCGCCAGCAGCTCTAGCGGGGGGGCCGCCACAGATACGCAGTATTTT. Residues: CASSSSGGAATDTQYF.

The CDR3 is CASSPGAGNTIYF. The CDR3 coding sequence is TGTGCCAGCAGCCCAGGCGCTGGAAACACCATATATTTT. The chain uses TRBV9 and TRBJ1-3; D is unclear. Germline V gives CDR1 SGDLS, CDR2 YYNGEE. This CDR3 comprises 13 residues. V gave up 4 bases and J gave up 2 bases, with 7 bases separating them.

This sequence joins TRBV11-2 and TRBJ1-1; 7 bases map to TRBD1. J lost 10 bases, V lost 3 bases, and 8 bases had no gene match. CDR1 and CDR2 (germline): SGHAT, FQNNGV. The CDR3 covers 13 residues. For the CDR3, the DNA is TGTGCCAGCAGCTTCTCCACAGGGGTAGGAGCTTTCTTT. It yields the protein CASSFSTGVGAFF.

Points on this clone: Germline is not matched at one junction end, which may reflect a read error. The sample contains more than one DNA sequence encoding this CDR3. J is TRBJ1-1 and V is TRBV18; D may be TRBD1 (6 bases). The CDR3 totals 17 residues. Germline V gene lookup returns CDR1 KGHSH and CDR2 LQKENI. In nucleotides, the CDR3 is TGCGCCAGCTCACCACGGCGAGGGGGAGTGCTGAACACTGAAGCTTTCTTT. Amino acid sequence: CASSPRRGGVLNTEAFF.

The chain recombines TRBV6-5 with TRBJ1-1; 8 bases fit TRBD1. The CDR3 runs 14 residues. The germline V gene has CDR1 MNHEY and CDR2 SVGAGI. The junction had 7 bases not matched to a gene; V was cut back by 6 bases and J by 4 bases. This CDR3 reads CASSLDRGVTEAFF. The CDR3 DNA follows: TGTGCCAGCAGCCTCGACAGGGGAGTCACTGAAGCTTTCTTT.

To note about this clone: At one of its ends the junction is not consistent with the germline gene, which may arise from a read error. The chain carries TRBV27 and TRBJ2-7, with D unclear. This CDR3 contains 13 residues. CDR1 MNHEY and CDR2 SMNVEV come from the germline V gene (reference sequence). CDR3 region: CASTQGSSYERYF. As DNA, the CDR3 is TGTGCCAGCACACAAGGATCATCCTACGAGCGGTACTTC.

The genes are TRBV5-4 and TRBJ2-6; the D gene is possibly TRBD1 (5 bases). In germline, CDR1 is SGHNT, CDR2 YYREEE (reference sequence). This CDR3 spans 15 amino acids. The V end lost 0 bases, the J end lost 2 bases, and 6 bases lay between the germline ends. In DNA, the CDR3 is TGTGCCAGCAGCTTGGCAGGGACTGGGGCCAACGTCCTGACTTTC. As protein: CASSLAGTGANVLTF.

The V and J genes are TRBV29-1 and TRBJ2-1, with 8 nucleotides matching TRBD1. Germline values: CDR1 SQVTM, CDR2 ANQGSEA. Trimming at V came to 6 bases and at J to 2 bases, leaving 6 bases not matched to a gene. This CDR3 spans 14 amino acids. The CDR3 DNA reads as TGCAGCGTAGGACAGGGTAGGACCTACAATGAGCAGTTCTTC. Its translation: CSVGQGRTYNEQFF.

As for this clone: An end of the junction does not agree with germline; a read error may underlie this. The J gene is TRBJ2-3, the V gene TRBV6-5; 7 nucleotides line up with TRBD2. The V gene's germline CDR1 is MNHEY and CDR2 SVGAGI. The CDR3 length is 16 residues. The CDR3 spells CASSYSGTTSTDMQYF. The DNA for the CDR3 is TGTGCCAGCAGTTACTCTGGGACTACGAGCACAGATATGCAGTATTTT.

J is TRBJ2-2 and V is TRBV19; D is possibly TRBD2 (5 bases). V lost 0 bases and J lost 13, with 12 bases in between. CDR1 and CDR2 from the germline V gene are LNHDA and SQIVND (reference sequence). This CDR3 region has 13 residues. CDR3 region: CASSIDSPGRLFF. The CDR3 bases are TGTGCCAGTAGTATAGATAGCCCGGGAAGGCTGTTTTTT.

This chain links TRBV18 with TRBJ1-2, with D hard to call. The CDR3 consists of 13 residues. The germline V and J ends were trimmed by 3 bases and 7 bases, with 12 bases remaining between them. The germline CDR1 and CDR2 sequences are KGHSH and LQKENI. DNA of the CDR3: TGTGCCAGCTCACCTTCTTCGGGTGGTGGCTACACCTTC. This gives the protein CASSPSSGGGYTF.

This clone has a handful of counts. V gene TRBV14 combines with J gene TRBJ2-7, with TRBD2 matching 7 bases. Germline loops: CDR1 SGHDN, CDR2 FVKESK. V lost 5 bases, J lost 3 bases, and 1 base stayed unmatched. The CDR3 totals 12 residues. Written as DNA, the CDR3 is TGTGCCAGCAGCTGGACTAGCTACGAGCAGTACTTC. Translated: CASSWTSYEQYF.

The chain is built from TRBV11-2 and TRBJ2-7, with D maybe TRBD1 (6 bases). CDR3 size: 14 residues. The ends were cut back, 5 bases at V and 1 base at J, with 12 bases in the middle. The V gene's germline CDR1 is SGHAT and CDR2 FQNNGV. CDR3 in amino acids: CASSPGQTSYEQYF. The DNA for the CDR3 is TGTGCCAGCAGCCCCGGACAGACTTCCTACGAGCAGTACTTC.

The gene calls are TRBV2 and TRBJ2-1; 12 nucleotides line up with TRBD2. Germline values: CDR1 SNHLY, CDR2 FYNNEI. J gave up 9 bases and V 6 bases, and 9 bases lay outside the gene matches. The CDR3 covers 15 residues. As DNA, the CDR3 is TGTGCCAGCAGGAGGACTAGCGGGGTTTTAGGTGAGCAGTTCTTC. Its translation is CASRRTSGVLGEQFF.

The V and J genes are TRBV27 and TRBJ1-2, with 11 bases matching TRBD1. Trimming took 2 bases from V and 7 from J; bases not matched to a gene: 3. The CDR3 length is 14 residues. The germline CDR1 and CDR2 sequences are MNHEY and SMNVEV (reference sequence). The CDR3 protein is CASSLVGTGGGYTF. The CDR3 nucleotides read TGTGCCAGCAGTTTAGTGGGGACAGGGGGTGGCTACACCTTC.

The J gene is TRBJ2-7, the V gene TRBV7-2, with a weak D call TRBD2 (6 bases). The CDR3 has 12 residues. From germline, CDR1 is SGHTA and CDR2 FQGNSA. The ends were cut back, 0 bases at V and 7 bases at J, with 7 bases in the middle. In DNA, the CDR3 is TGTGCCAGCAGCTTAGCGGGGGGTGAGCAGTACTTC. Protein sequence: CASSLAGGEQYF.

The rearrangement links TRBV11-3 to TRBJ2-1; 8 positions agree with TRBD2. Germline V gene lookup returns CDR1 SGHNT and CDR2 YENEEA. The J segment lost 5 bases and the V segment lost 1 base, leaving 4 bases of the junction unmatched. CDR3 size: 15 residues. The CDR3: CASSLGRGGNNEQFF. CDR3 in DNA: TGTGCCAGCAGCTTAGGTCGCGGGGGGAACAATGAGCAGTTCTTC.

CDR3 DNA: TGTGCCAGCAGCCACCCAACACTAGGCTTCTACGAGCAGTACTTC. Translation: CASSHPTLGFYEQYF. The chain couples TRBV7-8 to TRBJ2-7, with D perhaps TRBD2 (5 bases). This CDR3 is 15 amino acids long. Trimming cost V 5 bases and J 3 bases, with 17 bases left between them. Germline V lookup: CDR1 SGHVS, CDR2 FQNEAQ.

This clone was observed a handful of times. The chain carries TRBV19 and TRBJ1-1, with 8 bases aligning to TRBD1. V gave up 6 bases and J gave up 5 bases; unmatched junction bases: 14. From germline, CDR1 is LNHDA and CDR2 SQIVND (reference sequence). CDR3 length: 16 residues. The CDR3 is CASSPTPGQGQTEAFF. The CDR3 coding sequence is TGTGCCAGTAGCCCAACCCCAGGACAGGGACAGACTGAAGCTTTCTTT.

This sequence joins TRBV14 and TRBJ2-3; a weak D match, TRBD2 (5 bases). Between the trimmed V and J ends, which lost 1 base and 6 bases, there was a span of 14 bases. The CDR3 consists of 15 residues. In germline, CDR1 is SGHDN, CDR2 FVKESK. The CDR3 loop reads CASSQVQTPGDTQYF. CDR3 nucleotide sequence: TGTGCCAGCAGCCAAGTGCAGACCCCGGGGGATACGCAGTATTTT.

V is TRBV5-1 and J is TRBJ2-5; D perhaps matches TRBD2 (6 bases). There are 14 residues in the CDR3. In germline, CDR1 is SGHRS, CDR2 YFSETQ. The ends were cut back, 4 bases at V and 1 base at J, with 11 bases in the middle. CDR3 loop: CASSPGDFQETQYF. The CDR3 region has the DNA TGCGCCAGCAGCCCGGGGGACTTCCAAGAGACCCAGTACTTC.

The J gene is TRBJ2-1, the V gene TRBV9; 11 positions agree with TRBD2. V lost 2 bases, J lost 4 bases, and 2 bases stayed unmatched. The CDR3 is 15 amino acids. Germline CDR1 and CDR2: SGDLS and YYNGEE. CDR3 residues: CASSVGLAEYNEQFF. Written as DNA, the CDR3 is TGTGCCAGCAGCGTGGGACTAGCGGAATACAATGAGCAGTTCTTC.